The sequence of this TCR beta chain was determined in a study of monozygotic twins with inflammatory bowel disease. Generation of cDNA took place in eight separate reactions per sample. TCRdb re-called the 5' RACE reads; every CDR3 protein appears as one record, without DNA. The data include 350,000 to 400,000 distinct CDR3 sequences; the top ten clones carry 2% to 3%. The CDR3 consists of 14 residues. The V gene's germline CDR1 is SGHTA and CDR2 FQGNSA. Per donor, approximately 2.3 ml of blood was collected and frozen. This TCR came from a human donor with ulcerative colitis or Crohn's disease, or a healthy co-twin of an affected twin (not recorded which). The chain is built from TRBV7-2 and TRBJ2-1. The sample taken for sequencing was blood. The CDR3 protein is CASNLSGALNEQFF.